This T cell receptor (beta chain) emerged from a study of cytomegalovirus exposure and HLA in healthy donors. General observations from the study: Available immune exposure information covered CMV serostatus only.

This CDR3 has 15 residues. Between the trimmed V and J ends, which lost 6 bases and 7 bases, there was a span of 16 bases. Per the germline V gene, CDR1 is SGHTA and CDR2 is FQGNSA. PCR primers comprised 60 Vbeta and 13 Jbeta primers. Data came from immunoSEQ multiplex PCR; TCRdb stores just in-frame clones and leaves some out. The repertoire consists of more than 150,000 clones, with around 78% occurring once and the leading ten covering about 1.6%. The sample holds a few counts of this clone. Its specificity is unknown. The source is a man aged 18 to 29 in good health and CMV-seronegative. The J gene is TRBJ1-6, the V gene TRBV7-2; weak D call: TRBD1 (5 bases). Sequenced sample: PBMCs. The CDR3 reads CASRGREGVNSPLHF. DNA for the CDR3: TGTGCCAGCAGGGGCAGGGAAGGAGTGAATTCACCCCTCCACTTT.